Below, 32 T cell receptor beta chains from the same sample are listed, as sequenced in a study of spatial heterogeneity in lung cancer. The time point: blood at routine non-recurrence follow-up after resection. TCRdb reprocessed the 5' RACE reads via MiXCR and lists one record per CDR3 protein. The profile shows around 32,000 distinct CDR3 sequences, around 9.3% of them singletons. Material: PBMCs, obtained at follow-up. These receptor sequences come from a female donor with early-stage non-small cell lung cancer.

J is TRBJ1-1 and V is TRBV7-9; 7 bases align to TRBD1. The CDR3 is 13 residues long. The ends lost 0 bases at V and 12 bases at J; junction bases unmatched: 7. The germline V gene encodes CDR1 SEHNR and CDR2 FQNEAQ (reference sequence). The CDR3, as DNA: TGTGCCAGCAGCTTAGCTACCGGGACAGAGACTTTCTTT. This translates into CASSLATGTETFF.

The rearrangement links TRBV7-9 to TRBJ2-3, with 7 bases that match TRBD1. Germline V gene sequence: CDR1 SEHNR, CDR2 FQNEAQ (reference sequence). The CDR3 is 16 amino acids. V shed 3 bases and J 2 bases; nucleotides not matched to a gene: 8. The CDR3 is CASSFSGQLVTDTQYF. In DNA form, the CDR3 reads TGTGCCAGCAGCTTTTCGGGACAGCTAGTCACAGATACGCAGTATTTT.

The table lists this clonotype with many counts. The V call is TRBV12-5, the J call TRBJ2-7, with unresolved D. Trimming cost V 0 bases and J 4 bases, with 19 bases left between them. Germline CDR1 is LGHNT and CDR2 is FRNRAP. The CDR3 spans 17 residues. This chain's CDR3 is CASGLVSSVGPVYEQYF. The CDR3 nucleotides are TGTGCTAGTGGTTTGGTTTCTTCTGTTGGACCCGTTTACGAGCAGTACTTC.

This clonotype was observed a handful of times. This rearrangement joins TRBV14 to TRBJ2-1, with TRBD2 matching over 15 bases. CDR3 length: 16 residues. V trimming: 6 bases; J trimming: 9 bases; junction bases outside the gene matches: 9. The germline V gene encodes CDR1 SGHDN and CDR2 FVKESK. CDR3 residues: CASSPGTSGGLAEQFF. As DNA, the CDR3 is TGTGCCAGCAGTCCCGGGACTAGCGGGGGGCTAGCTGAGCAGTTCTTC.

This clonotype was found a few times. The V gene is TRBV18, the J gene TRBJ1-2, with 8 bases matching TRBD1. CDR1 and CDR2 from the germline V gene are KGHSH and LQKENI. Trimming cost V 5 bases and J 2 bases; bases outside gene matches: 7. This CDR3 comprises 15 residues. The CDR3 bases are TGTGCCAGCTCATCGACAGGGGCTGGGAACTATGGCTACACCTTC. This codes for CASSSTGAGNYGYTF.

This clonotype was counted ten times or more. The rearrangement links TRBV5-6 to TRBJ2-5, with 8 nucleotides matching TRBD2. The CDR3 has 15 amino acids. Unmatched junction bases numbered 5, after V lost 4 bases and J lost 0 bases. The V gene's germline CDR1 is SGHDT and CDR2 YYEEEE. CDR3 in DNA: TGTGCCAGCAGCCCCTGGCGGGGGGACCAAGAGACCCAGTACTTC. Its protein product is CASSPWRGDQETQYF.

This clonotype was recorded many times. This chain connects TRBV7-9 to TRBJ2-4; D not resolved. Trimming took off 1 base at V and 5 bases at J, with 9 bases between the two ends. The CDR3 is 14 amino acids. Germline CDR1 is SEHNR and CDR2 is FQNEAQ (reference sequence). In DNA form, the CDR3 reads TGTGCCAGCAGCTTAGTTGGGTCCGAAAACATTCAGTACTTC. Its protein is CASSLVGSENIQYF.

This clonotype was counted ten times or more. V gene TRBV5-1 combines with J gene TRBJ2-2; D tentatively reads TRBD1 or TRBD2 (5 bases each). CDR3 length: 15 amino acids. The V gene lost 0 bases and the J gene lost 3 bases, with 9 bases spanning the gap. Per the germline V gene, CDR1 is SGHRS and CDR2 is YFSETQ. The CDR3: CASSLAQGDTGELFF. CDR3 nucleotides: TGCGCCAGCAGCTTGGCTCAGGGAGACACCGGGGAGCTGTTTTTT. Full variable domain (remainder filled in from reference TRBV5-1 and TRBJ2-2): KAGVTQTPRYLIKTRGQQVTLSCSPISGHRSVSWYQQTPGQGLQFLFEYFSETQRNKGNFPGRFSGRQFSNSRSEMNVSTLELGDSALYLCASSLAQGDTGELFFGEGSRLTVL.

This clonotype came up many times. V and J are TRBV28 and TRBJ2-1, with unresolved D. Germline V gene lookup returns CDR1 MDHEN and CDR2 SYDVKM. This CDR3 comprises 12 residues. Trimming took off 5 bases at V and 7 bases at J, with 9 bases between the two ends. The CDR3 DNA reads TGTGCCAGCAGTACATCGAAAAATGAGCAGTTCTTC. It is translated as CASSTSKNEQFF. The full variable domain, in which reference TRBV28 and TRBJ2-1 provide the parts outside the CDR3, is DVKVTQSSRYLVKRTGEKVFLECVQDMDHENMFWYRQDPGLGLRLIYFSYDVKMKEKGDIPEGYSVSREKKERFSLILESASTNQTSMYLCASSTSKNEQFFGPGTRLTVL.

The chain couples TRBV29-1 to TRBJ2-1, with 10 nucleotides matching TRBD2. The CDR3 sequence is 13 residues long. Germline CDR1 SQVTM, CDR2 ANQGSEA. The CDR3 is CIGGTSVRNEQFF. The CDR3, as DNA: TGCATCGGAGGGACTAGCGTGCGGAATGAGCAGTTCTTC.

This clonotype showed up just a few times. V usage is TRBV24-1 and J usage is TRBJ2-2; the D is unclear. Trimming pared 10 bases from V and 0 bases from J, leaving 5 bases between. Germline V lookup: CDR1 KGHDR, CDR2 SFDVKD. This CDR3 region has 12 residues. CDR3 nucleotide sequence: TGTGCCACAGGTCCGAACACCGGGGAGCTGTTTTTT. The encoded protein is CATGPNTGELFF.

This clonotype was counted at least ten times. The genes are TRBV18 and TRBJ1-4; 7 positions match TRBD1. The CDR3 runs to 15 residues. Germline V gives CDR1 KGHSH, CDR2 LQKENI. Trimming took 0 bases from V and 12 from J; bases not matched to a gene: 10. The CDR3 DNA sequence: TGTGCCAGCTCACCACCGGGACTTGACAGGGTTCAACTGTTTTTT. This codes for CASSPPGLDRVQLFF. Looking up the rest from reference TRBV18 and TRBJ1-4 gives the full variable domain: NAGVMQNPRHLVRRRGQEARLRCSPMKGHSHVYWYRQLPEEGLKFMVYLQKENIIDESGMPKERFSAEFPKEGPSILRIQQVVRGDSAAYFCASSPPGLDRVQLFFGSGTQLSVL.

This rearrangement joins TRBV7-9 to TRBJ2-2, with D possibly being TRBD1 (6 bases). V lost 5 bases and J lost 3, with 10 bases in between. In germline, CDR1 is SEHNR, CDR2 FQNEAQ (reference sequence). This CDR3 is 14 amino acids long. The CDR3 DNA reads TGTGCCAGCAGCGGGACAATTTACACCGGGGAGCTGTTTTTT. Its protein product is CASSGTIYTGELFF.

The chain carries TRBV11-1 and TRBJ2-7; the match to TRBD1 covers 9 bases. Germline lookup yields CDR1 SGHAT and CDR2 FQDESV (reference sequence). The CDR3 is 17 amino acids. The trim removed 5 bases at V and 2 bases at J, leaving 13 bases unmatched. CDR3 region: CASSTGQGLTIPYEQYF. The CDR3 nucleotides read TGTGCCAGCAGCACCGGACAGGGGCTCACCATACCCTACGAGCAGTACTTC.

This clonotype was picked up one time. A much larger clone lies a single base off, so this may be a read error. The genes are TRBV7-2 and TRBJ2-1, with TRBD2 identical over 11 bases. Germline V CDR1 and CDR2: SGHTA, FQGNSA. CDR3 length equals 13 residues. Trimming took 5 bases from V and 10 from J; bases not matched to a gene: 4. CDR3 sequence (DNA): TGTACCAGCAGCACCAGACTAGCGGGAGAGCAGTTCTTC. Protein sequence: CTSSTRLAGEQFF.

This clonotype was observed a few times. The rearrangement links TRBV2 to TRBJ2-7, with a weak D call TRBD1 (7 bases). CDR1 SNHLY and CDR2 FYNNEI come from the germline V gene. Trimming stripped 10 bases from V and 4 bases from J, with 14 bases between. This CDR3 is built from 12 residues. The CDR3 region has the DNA TGTGCCACCACGACAGGGAGGTACGAGCAGTACTTC. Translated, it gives CATTTGRYEQYF.

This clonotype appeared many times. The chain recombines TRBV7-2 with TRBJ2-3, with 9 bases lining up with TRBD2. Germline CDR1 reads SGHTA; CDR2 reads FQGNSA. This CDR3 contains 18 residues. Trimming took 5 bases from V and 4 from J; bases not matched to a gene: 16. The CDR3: CASSPRRALAGNSDTQYF. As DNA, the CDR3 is TGTGCCAGCAGCCCCCGTAGGGCCCTAGCGGGGAATTCAGATACGCAGTATTTT.

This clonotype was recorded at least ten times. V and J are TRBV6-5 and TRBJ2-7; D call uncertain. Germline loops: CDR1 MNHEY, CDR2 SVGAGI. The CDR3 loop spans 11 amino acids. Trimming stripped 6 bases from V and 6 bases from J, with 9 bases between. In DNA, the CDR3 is TGTGCCAGCAGGGCCTCGGCCGAGCAGTACTTC. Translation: CASRASAEQYF.

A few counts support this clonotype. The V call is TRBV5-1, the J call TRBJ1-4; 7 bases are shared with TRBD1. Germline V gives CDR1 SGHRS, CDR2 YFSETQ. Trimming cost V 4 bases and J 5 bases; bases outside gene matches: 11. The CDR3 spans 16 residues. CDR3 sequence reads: CASSPGTAPRNEKLFF. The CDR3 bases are TGCGCCAGCAGCCCGGGGACAGCGCCGAGGAATGAAAAACTGTTTTTT.

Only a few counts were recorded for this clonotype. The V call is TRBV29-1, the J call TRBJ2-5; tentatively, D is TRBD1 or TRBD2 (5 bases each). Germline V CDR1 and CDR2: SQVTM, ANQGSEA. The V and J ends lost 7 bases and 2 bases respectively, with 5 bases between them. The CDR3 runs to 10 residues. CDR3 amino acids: CSGGQETQYF. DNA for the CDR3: TGCAGCGGGGGGCAAGAGACCCAGTACTTC.

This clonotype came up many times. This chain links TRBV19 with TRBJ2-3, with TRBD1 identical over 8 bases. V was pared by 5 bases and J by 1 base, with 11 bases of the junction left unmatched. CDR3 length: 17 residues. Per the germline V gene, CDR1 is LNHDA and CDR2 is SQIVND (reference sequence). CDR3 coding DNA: TGTGCCAGTAGTTTAAGACCACCGGGACAGGGCACAGATACGCAGTATTTT. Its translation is CASSLRPPGQGTDTQYF.

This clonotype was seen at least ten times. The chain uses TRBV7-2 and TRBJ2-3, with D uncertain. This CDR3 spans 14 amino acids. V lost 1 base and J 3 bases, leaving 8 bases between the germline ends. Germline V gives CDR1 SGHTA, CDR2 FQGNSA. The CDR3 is CASSLGGRTDTQYF. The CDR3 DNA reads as TGTGCCAGCAGCTTAGGGGGTAGGACAGATACGCAGTATTTT.

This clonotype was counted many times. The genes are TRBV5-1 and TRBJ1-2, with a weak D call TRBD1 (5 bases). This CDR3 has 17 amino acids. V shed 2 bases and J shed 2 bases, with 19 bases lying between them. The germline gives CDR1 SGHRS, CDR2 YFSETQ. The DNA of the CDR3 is TGCGCCAGCAGCTTAAGGGCGGTGACAGAAGGCAACTATGGCTACACCTTC. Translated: CASSLRAVTEGNYGYTF.

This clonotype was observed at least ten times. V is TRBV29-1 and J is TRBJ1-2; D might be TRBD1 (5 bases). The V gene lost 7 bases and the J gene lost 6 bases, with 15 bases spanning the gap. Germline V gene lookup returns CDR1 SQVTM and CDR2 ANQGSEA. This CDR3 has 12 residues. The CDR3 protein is CSGGDGTDGYTF. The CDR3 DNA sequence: TGCAGCGGTGGGGACGGTACCGATGGCTACACCTTC. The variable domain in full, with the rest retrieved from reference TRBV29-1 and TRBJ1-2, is SAVISQKPSRDICQRGTSLTIQCQVDSQVTMMFWYRQQPGQSLTLIATANQGSEATYESGFVIDKFPISRPNLTFSTLTVSNMSPEDSSIYLCSGGDGTDGYTFGSGTRLTVV.

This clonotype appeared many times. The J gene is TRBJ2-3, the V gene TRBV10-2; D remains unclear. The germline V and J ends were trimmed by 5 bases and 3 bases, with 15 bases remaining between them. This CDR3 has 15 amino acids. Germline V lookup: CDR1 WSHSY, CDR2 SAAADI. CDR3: CASSPRTLKTDTQYF. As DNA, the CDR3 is TGCGCCAGCAGTCCCCGGACCCTTAAAACAGATACGCAGTATTTT.

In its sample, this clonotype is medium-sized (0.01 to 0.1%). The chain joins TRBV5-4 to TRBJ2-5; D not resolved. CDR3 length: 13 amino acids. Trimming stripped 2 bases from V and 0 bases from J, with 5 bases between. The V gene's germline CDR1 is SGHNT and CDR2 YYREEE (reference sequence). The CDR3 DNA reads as TGTGCCAGCAGCTTAGCCAACCAAGAGACCCAGTACTTC. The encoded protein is CASSLANQETQYF.

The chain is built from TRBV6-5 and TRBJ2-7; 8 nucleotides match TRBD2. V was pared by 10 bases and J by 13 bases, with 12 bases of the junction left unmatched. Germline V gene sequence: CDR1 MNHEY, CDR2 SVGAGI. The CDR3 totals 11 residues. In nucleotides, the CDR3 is TGTGCCACCTCTTTGGGGACTAGAGTTTACTTC. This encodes CATSLGTRVYF.

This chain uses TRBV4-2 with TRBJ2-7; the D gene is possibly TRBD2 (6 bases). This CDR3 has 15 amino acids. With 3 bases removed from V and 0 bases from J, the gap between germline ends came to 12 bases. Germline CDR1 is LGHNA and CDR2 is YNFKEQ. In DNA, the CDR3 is TGTGCCAGCAGCCAGGTAGCGGAGAGCTCCTACGAGCAGTACTTC. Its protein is CASSQVAESSYEQYF.

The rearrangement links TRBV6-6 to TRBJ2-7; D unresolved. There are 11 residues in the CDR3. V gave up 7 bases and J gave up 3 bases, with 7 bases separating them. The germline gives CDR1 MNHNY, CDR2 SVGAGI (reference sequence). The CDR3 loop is CASTESYEQYF. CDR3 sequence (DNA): TGTGCCAGCACGGAGAGCTACGAGCAGTACTTC.

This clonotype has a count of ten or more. The CDR3 reads CASTEITANYGYTF. CDR3 sequence (DNA): TGTGCCAGCACTGAGATCACAGCTAACTATGGCTACACCTTC. The chain recombines TRBV28 with TRBJ1-2; D uncertain. CDR1 MDHEN and CDR2 SYDVKM come from the germline V gene. The ends were cut back, 7 bases at V and 0 bases at J, with 12 bases in the middle. This CDR3 region has 14 residues.

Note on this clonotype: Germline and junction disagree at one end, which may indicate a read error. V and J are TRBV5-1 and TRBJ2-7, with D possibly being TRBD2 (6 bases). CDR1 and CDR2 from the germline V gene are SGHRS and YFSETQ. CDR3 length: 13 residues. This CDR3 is CANSQRAPYEQYF. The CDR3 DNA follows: TGCGCCAACAGCCAGCGGGCCCCGTACGAGCAGTACTTC.

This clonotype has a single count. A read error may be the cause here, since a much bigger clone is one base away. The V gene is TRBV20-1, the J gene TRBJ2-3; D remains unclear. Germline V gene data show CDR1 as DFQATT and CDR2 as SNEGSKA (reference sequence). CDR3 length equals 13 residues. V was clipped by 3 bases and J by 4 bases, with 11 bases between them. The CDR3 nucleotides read TGCAGTGCTAGCGGGCGTCCTTCAGATACGCAGTATTTT. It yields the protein CSASGRPSDTQYF.